Listed below are T cell receptor beta chains from one sample, sequenced in a study of regulatory T cells in long-lasting Graves disease. TCRdb recomputed calls from the multiplex PCR reads with MiXCR, one row per CDR3 protein. This table has around 460,000 distinct CDR3 sequences, roughly 21% appearing once. This sample comprised peripheral blood mononuclear cells (PBMCs), obtained when the disease was refractory, from a patient treated with antithyroid drugs. The receptors shown here come from a female donor with Graves disease. The CDR3 runs from the conserved cysteine through the conserved F or W. Each record gives: clone size, D gene, V gene, J gene, CDR3 DNA, CDR3 protein. D genes are given only for firm matches. Clone size appears in some rows only: once, few, many, or a class for an expanded clone.

clone_size: few
d_call: NA
v_call: TRBV19
j_call: TRBJ1-4
cdr3_nt: TGTGCCAGTAGTACTTGGACATTTGAAAAACTGTTTTTT
cdr3_aa: CASSTWTFEKLFF

clone_size: NA
d_call: NA
v_call: TRBV6-5
j_call: TRBJ1-1
cdr3_nt: TGTGCCAGCAGTTACTCGGGGACCACTGAAGCTTTCTTT
cdr3_aa: CASSYSGTTEAFF

clone_size: many
d_call: TRBD1
v_call: TRBV28
j_call: TRBJ1-1
cdr3_nt: TGTGCCAGCAGTTTATCGCAGGGGGCATACACTGAAGCTTTCTTT
cdr3_aa: CASSLSQGAYTEAFF

clone_size: few
d_call: TRBD1
v_call: TRBV5-1
j_call: TRBJ2-5
cdr3_nt: TGCGCCAGCAGCACAGGGGGCGGAGAGACCCAGTACTTC
cdr3_aa: CASSTGGGETQYF

clone_size: few
d_call: TRBD1
v_call: TRBV19
j_call: TRBJ1-4
cdr3_nt: TGTGCCAGCAGACCGGGACAGATAAATGAAAAACTGTTTTTT
cdr3_aa: CASRPGQINEKLFF

clone_size: few
d_call: NA
v_call: TRBV5-1
j_call: TRBJ2-4
cdr3_nt: TGCGCCAGCAGGGACAACAAAAACATTCAGTACTTC
cdr3_aa: CASRDNKNIQYF

clone_size: many
d_call: NA
v_call: TRBV2
j_call: TRBJ1-2
cdr3_nt: TGTGCCAGGTCGGCGTCGAACTATGGCTACACCTTC
cdr3_aa: CARSASNYGYTF

clone_size: NA
d_call: TRBD2
v_call: TRBV30
j_call: TRBJ2-3
cdr3_nt: TGTGCCTGGAGGGGACTAGCGCGTACGCAGTATTTT
cdr3_aa: CAWRGLARTQYF

clone_size: few
d_call: NA
v_call: TRBV6-4
j_call: TRBJ1-4
cdr3_nt: TGTGCCAGCAGTGACTCGAAACCTAGTGAAAAACTGTTTTTT
cdr3_aa: CASSDSKPSEKLFF

clone_size: few
d_call: TRBD1
v_call: TRBV20-1
j_call: TRBJ1-6
cdr3_nt: TGCAGTGCTAAGACGCCCGGGACAGGGATTTACCGCATAAATAATTCACCCCTCCACTTT
cdr3_aa: CSAKTPGTGIYRINNSPLHF

clone_size: NA
d_call: TRBD1
v_call: TRBV5-5
j_call: TRBJ2-1
cdr3_nt: TGTGCCAGCACCCCGGGACAGGGGGCTGGAAATGAGCAGTTCTTC
cdr3_aa: CASTPGQGAGNEQFF

clone_size: many
d_call: NA
v_call: TRBV2
j_call: TRBJ2-7
cdr3_nt: TGTGCCAGCAGTGGGGTGTACGAGCAGTACTTC
cdr3_aa: CASSGVYEQYF

clone_size: many
d_call: TRBD1
v_call: TRBV27
j_call: TRBJ1-1
cdr3_nt: TGTGCCAGCAGTCCCATCTCACAGGGGGCGAACACTGAAGCTTTCTTT
cdr3_aa: CASSPISQGANTEAFF

clone_size: NA
d_call: NA
v_call: TRBV6-2/TRBV6-3
j_call: TRBJ2-7
cdr3_nt: TGTGCCAGCAGTTACGGCGGGGTTGTGTACGAGCAGTACTTC
cdr3_aa: CASSYGGVVYEQYF

clone_size: many
d_call: NA
v_call: TRBV3-1
j_call: TRBJ1-2
cdr3_nt: TGTGCCAGCAGCGGGGACAATAACTATGGCTACACCTTC
cdr3_aa: CASSGDNNYGYTF

clone_size: NA
d_call: NA
v_call: TRBV4-3
j_call: TRBJ2-2
cdr3_nt: TGCGCCAGCAGCCAAGATAGAGTAGGGTCCGCCGGGGAGCTGTTTTTT
cdr3_aa: CASSQDRVGSAGELFF

clone_size: many
d_call: TRBD2
v_call: TRBV20-1
j_call: TRBJ2-5
cdr3_nt: TGCAGTGCTAGAGTTGCGGGGGGAGAGACCCAGTACTTC
cdr3_aa: CSARVAGGETQYF

clone_size: many
d_call: NA
v_call: TRBV28
j_call: TRBJ1-5
cdr3_nt: TGTGCCAGCAGTTTACGGCTACATAGCAATCAGCCCCAGCATTTT
cdr3_aa: CASSLRLHSNQPQHF

clone_size: many
d_call: NA
v_call: TRBV7-2
j_call: TRBJ1-2
cdr3_nt: TGTGCCAGCAGCACCCCTCCGACCGGACGGAATGGCTACACCTTC
cdr3_aa: CASSTPPTGRNGYTF

clone_size: NA
d_call: TRBD1
v_call: TRBV19
j_call: TRBJ2-7
cdr3_nt: TGTGCCAGTAGTATCCGACAGGGGAAGGACTACGAGCAGTACTTC
cdr3_aa: CASSIRQGKDYEQYF

clone_size: NA
d_call: TRBD1
v_call: TRBV7-9
j_call: TRBJ1-1
cdr3_nt: TGTGCCAGCAGCTCTCCCGGGACAGGAGGGGATGCTTTCTTT
cdr3_aa: CASSSPGTGGDAFF

clone_size: few
d_call: NA
v_call: TRBV19
j_call: TRBJ2-7
cdr3_nt: TGTGCCAGTAGTCTCGGCAGGAACGAGCAGTACTTC
cdr3_aa: CASSLGRNEQYF

clone_size: few
d_call: TRBD2
v_call: TRBV28
j_call: TRBJ2-7
cdr3_nt: TGTGCCAGCAGTGACCATAGCGGGAGCTCCTACGAGCAGTACTTC
cdr3_aa: CASSDHSGSSYEQYF

clone_size: many
d_call: NA
v_call: TRBV30
j_call: TRBJ1-1
cdr3_nt: TGTGCCTGCACACGAGCGAACACTGAAGCTTTCTTT
cdr3_aa: CACTRANTEAFF

clone_size: NA
d_call: TRBD1
v_call: TRBV28
j_call: TRBJ1-5
cdr3_nt: TGTGCCAGCAGGGAGCGGGACAGCCTCCATGCTCCCCAGCATTTT
cdr3_aa: CASRERDSLHAPQHF

clone_size: many
d_call: NA
v_call: TRBV11-2
j_call: TRBJ1-1
cdr3_nt: TGTGCCAGCAGATTTGACACCTCGAGCACTGAAGCTTTCTTT
cdr3_aa: CASRFDTSSTEAFF

clone_size: many
d_call: TRBD1
v_call: TRBV5-1
j_call: TRBJ1-1
cdr3_nt: TGCGCCAGCAGCGTCACAGGGGCCCGGGGCACTGAAGCTTTCTTT
cdr3_aa: CASSVTGARGTEAFF

clone_size: many
d_call: NA
v_call: TRBV11-2
j_call: TRBJ2-5
cdr3_nt: TGTGCCAGCAGCTTAGCGGGCCATCAAGAGACCCAGTACTTC
cdr3_aa: CASSLAGHQETQYF

clone_size: few
d_call: NA
v_call: TRBV29-1
j_call: TRBJ1-2
cdr3_nt: TGCAGCGTTGGGTCTGGGTATGGCTACACCTTC
cdr3_aa: CSVGSGYGYTF

clone_size: few
d_call: NA
v_call: TRBV9
j_call: TRBJ2-5
cdr3_nt: TGTGCCAGCAGCCCGCCGACCGAGACCCAGTACTTC
cdr3_aa: CASSPPTETQYF

clone_size: many
d_call: NA
v_call: TRBV28
j_call: TRBJ2-7
cdr3_nt: TGTGCCAGCAGTTCCCCCGGGAACACCTACGAGCAGTACTTC
cdr3_aa: CASSSPGNTYEQYF

clone_size: many
d_call: TRBD1
v_call: TRBV27
j_call: TRBJ2-5
cdr3_nt: TGTGCCAGCAGAAAACAGGGGTTTATAGAGACCCAGTACTTC
cdr3_aa: CASRKQGFIETQYF

clone_size: few
d_call: TRBD1
v_call: TRBV13
j_call: TRBJ1-1
cdr3_nt: TGTGCCAGCCAGAGCCGGGACAGGGGGACTGAAGCTTTCTTT
cdr3_aa: CASQSRDRGTEAFF

clone_size: NA
d_call: NA
v_call: TRBV12-3/TRBV12-4
j_call: TRBJ1-3
cdr3_nt: NA
cdr3_aa: CASSSSGRTSGNTIYF

clone_size: NA
d_call: NA
v_call: TRBV5-1
j_call: TRBJ2-7
cdr3_nt: TGCGCCAGCAGCTGGGGTTGGGGCAGGGACTACGAGCAGTACTTC
cdr3_aa: CASSWGWGRDYEQYF

clone_size: many
d_call: TRBD1
v_call: TRBV7-9
j_call: TRBJ2-5
cdr3_nt: TGTGCCAGCAGCGCGCCAGGACAGGGGATGGGAAAGACCCAGTACTTC
cdr3_aa: CASSAPGQGMGKTQYF

clone_size: NA
d_call: NA
v_call: TRBV2
j_call: TRBJ2-4
cdr3_nt: TGTGCCAGCAGTGAGGGGGCCAAAAACATTCGGTACTTC
cdr3_aa: CASSEGAKNIRYF

clone_size: NA
d_call: TRBD1
v_call: TRBV2
j_call: TRBJ2-2
cdr3_nt: TGTGCCAGCAGTGGCCGGGACAGGGTGTTCACCGGGGAGCTGTTTTTT
cdr3_aa: CASSGRDRVFTGELFF

clone_size: NA
d_call: NA
v_call: TRBV20-1
j_call: TRBJ2-7
cdr3_nt: TGCAGTGCCCCTGGCAGGGGGGAAGCCTACGAGCAGTACTTC
cdr3_aa: CSAPGRGEAYEQYF

clone_size: few
d_call: NA
v_call: TRBV6-6
j_call: TRBJ2-7
cdr3_nt: TGTGCCAGCAGTTACTCGCCGCGAGGAGCAGACTCCTACGAGCAGTACTTC
cdr3_aa: CASSYSPRGADSYEQYF

clone_size: few
d_call: TRBD1
v_call: TRBV28
j_call: TRBJ1-6
cdr3_nt: TGTGCCAGCAGTTTCCCCCACACGACAGGGAAGGATTCACCCCTCCACTTT
cdr3_aa: CASSFPHTTGKDSPLHF

clone_size: many
d_call: TRBD2
v_call: TRBV7-2
j_call: TRBJ2-5
cdr3_nt: TGTGCCAGCAGCTGGCCAATAGCGGGGGGGATACTTACACAAGAGACCCAGTACTTC
cdr3_aa: CASSWPIAGGILTQETQYF

clone_size: many
d_call: NA
v_call: TRBV6-5
j_call: TRBJ2-7
cdr3_nt: TGTGCCAGCAGTTACATACCCTCGGACACGACTTACGAGCAGTACTTC
cdr3_aa: CASSYIPSDTTYEQYF

clone_size: NA
d_call: NA
v_call: TRBV20-1
j_call: TRBJ1-1
cdr3_nt: TGCAGTGCTGGATATCAGAACACTGAAGCTTTCTTT
cdr3_aa: CSAGYQNTEAFF

clone_size: few
d_call: NA
v_call: TRBV7-9
j_call: TRBJ1-2
cdr3_nt: TGTGCCAGCAACCACGTACAGGGATCGGCTGGCTACACCTTC
cdr3_aa: CASNHVQGSAGYTF

clone_size: few
d_call: TRBD1
v_call: TRBV7-9
j_call: TRBJ1-1
cdr3_nt: TGTGCCAGCAGCCGTTCCGGACAGGCGACTGAAGCTTTCTTT
cdr3_aa: CASSRSGQATEAFF

clone_size: NA
d_call: TRBD2
v_call: TRBV5-6
j_call: TRBJ2-5
cdr3_nt: TGTGCCAGCAGCTTACCTAGCGGGGGAGAGACCCAGTACTTC
cdr3_aa: CASSLPSGGETQYF

clone_size: many
d_call: NA
v_call: TRBV2
j_call: TRBJ1-2
cdr3_nt: TGTGCCAGCAGTCTCCGGGACGGATTTAACTATGGCTACACCTTC
cdr3_aa: CASSLRDGFNYGYTF

clone_size: many
d_call: TRBD1
v_call: TRBV7-6
j_call: TRBJ2-2
cdr3_nt: TGTGCCAGCAGCTATCGACAGGGCCCCGTGGGCACCGGGGAGCTGTTTTTT
cdr3_aa: CASSYRQGPVGTGELFF

clone_size: few
d_call: TRBD1
v_call: TRBV30
j_call: TRBJ2-7
cdr3_nt: TGTGCCTGGAGTCGACAGGGGGCAGTTTACTTC
cdr3_aa: CAWSRQGAVYF

clone_size: many
d_call: TRBD1
v_call: TRBV28
j_call: TRBJ2-7
cdr3_nt: TGTGCCAGCAGTTTGTACCAGGGGGCGAAAAGCTACGAGCAGTACTTC
cdr3_aa: CASSLYQGAKSYEQYF

clone_size: few
d_call: NA
v_call: TRBV5-1
j_call: TRBJ2-3
cdr3_nt: TGCGCCAGCAGCTTGGGCCTACACGCAGATACGCAGTATTTT
cdr3_aa: CASSLGLHADTQYF

clone_size: NA
d_call: NA
v_call: TRBV2
j_call: TRBJ1-1
cdr3_nt: TGTGCCAGCAGTGAAGACGGTGCAGGTGAAGCTTTCTTT
cdr3_aa: CASSEDGAGEAFF

clone_size: NA
d_call: NA
v_call: TRBV28
j_call: TRBJ2-7
cdr3_nt: TGTGCCAGCAGTTTTCTAGCGACCCCCTACGAGCAGTACTTC
cdr3_aa: CASSFLATPYEQYF

clone_size: NA
d_call: TRBD2
v_call: TRBV11-2
j_call: TRBJ2-3
cdr3_nt: TGTGCCAGCAGCCGCGGCAGGGCGATACGTCTAGCGGACCGGAAAGATACGCAGTATTTT
cdr3_aa: CASSRGRAIRLADRKDTQYF

clone_size: many
d_call: NA
v_call: TRBV2
j_call: TRBJ1-4
cdr3_nt: TGTGCCAGCAGTGAACTCCCGGAGGTGTTTTTT
cdr3_aa: CASSELPEVFF

clone_size: NA
d_call: NA
v_call: TRBV24-1
j_call: TRBJ1-5
cdr3_nt: TGTGCCACCAGTGACAGGGCAAAGCAGCCCCAGCATTTT
cdr3_aa: CATSDRAKQPQHF

clone_size: few
d_call: TRBD1
v_call: TRBV10-3
j_call: TRBJ1-1
cdr3_nt: TGTGCCATCAGCAAGGGACAGGGACAATGGACTGAAGCTTTCTTT
cdr3_aa: CAISKGQGQWTEAFF